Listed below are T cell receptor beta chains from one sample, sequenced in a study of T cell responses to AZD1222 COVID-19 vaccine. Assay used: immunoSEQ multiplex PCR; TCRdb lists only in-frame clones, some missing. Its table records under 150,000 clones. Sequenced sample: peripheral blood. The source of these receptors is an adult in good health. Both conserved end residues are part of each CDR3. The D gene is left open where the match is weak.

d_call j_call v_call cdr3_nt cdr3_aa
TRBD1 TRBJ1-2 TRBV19 TGTGCCAGTACTGGACAGGGGGCCTCCTCAGACTATGGCTACACCTTC CASTGQGASSDYGYTF
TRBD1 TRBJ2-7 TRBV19 TGTGCCAGTAGACGGACAGGGGGCGCCTACGAGCAGTACTTC CASRRTGGAYEQYF
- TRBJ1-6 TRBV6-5 TGTGCCAGCAGTTACATCGGGGTTGATAATTCACCCCTCCACTTT CASSYIGVDNSPLHF
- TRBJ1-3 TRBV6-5 TGTGCCAGCAGTCGACAATCTGGAAACACCATATATTTT CASSRQSGNTIYF
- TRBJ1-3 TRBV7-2 TGTGCCAGCAGCTTAGGAAGAAGGCTGTCTGGAAACACCATATATTTT CASSLGRRLSGNTIYF
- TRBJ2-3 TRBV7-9 TGTGCCAGCAGCTCGAGGACAGATACGCAGTATTTT CASSSRTDTQYF
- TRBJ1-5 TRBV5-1 TGCGCCAGCAGCTTGGACGGATTTAGCAATCAGCCCCAGCATTTT CASSLDGFSNQPQHF
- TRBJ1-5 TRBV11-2 TGTGCCAGCAGCTTAGGGTCGAAGAGCAATCAGCCCCAGCATTTT CASSLGSKSNQPQHF
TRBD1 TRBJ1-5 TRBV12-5 TGTGCTAGTGGTTCGCCCGGGACAGGGTCCGTAATGGGTCAGCCCCAGCATTTT CASGSPGTGSVMGQPQHF
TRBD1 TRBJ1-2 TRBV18 TGTGCCAGCTCACGAAATCGGGACAGGGATAACTATGGCTACACCTTC CASSRNRDRDNYGYTF
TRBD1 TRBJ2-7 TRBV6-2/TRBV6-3 TGTGCCAGCAGTGCCGGGACAGGGACCGCAGACGAGCAGTACTTC CASSAGTGTADEQYF
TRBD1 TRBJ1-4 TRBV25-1 TGTGCCAGCAGTGAATCAGGGGGGGCTTCGGCAACTAATGAAAAACTGTTTTTT CASSESGGASATNEKLFF
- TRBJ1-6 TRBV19 TGTGCCAGTAGTATAGGAGACGGGTCACCCCTCCACTTT CASSIGDGSPLHF
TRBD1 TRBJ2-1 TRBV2 TGTGCCAGCAGGAAATACGGGACAGGGAGAGACAATGAGCAGTTCTTC CASRKYGTGRDNEQFF
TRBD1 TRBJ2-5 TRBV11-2 TGTGCCAGCAGCATAGGGGACAGGGTTGCAGAGACCCAGTACTTC CASSIGDRVAETQYF
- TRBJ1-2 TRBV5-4 TGTGCCAGCAGCTTGGTGGGAGAGGCGAGGGGCTACACCTTC CASSLVGEARGYTF
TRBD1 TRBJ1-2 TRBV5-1 TGCGCCAGCAGTCGCCAGGGTTCACAGGGGGCCCGTGGCTACACCTTC CASSRQGSQGARGYTF
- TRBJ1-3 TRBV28 TGTGCCAGCAGTTTATGGGTTAGGGCAGGAAGCTCTGGAAACACCATATATTTT CASSLWVRAGSSGNTIYF
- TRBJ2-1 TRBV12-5 TGTGCTAGTGCCAACAACCCCACTAGAATTCCTTACAATGAGCAGTTCTTC CASANNPTRIPYNEQFF
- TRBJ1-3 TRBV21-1 TGTGCCAGCAGCAAAGGACGGCTCCTTACTGGAAACACCATATATTTT CASSKGRLLTGNTIYF
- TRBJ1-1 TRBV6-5 TGTGCCAGCACGGCTCGGGGGGGGACTGAAGCTTTCTTT CASTARGGTEAFF
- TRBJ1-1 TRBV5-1 TGCGCCAGCAGCTGGGGCCCCACTGAAGCTTTCTTT CASSWGPTEAFF
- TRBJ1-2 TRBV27 TGTGCCAGCAGTTTATCGGAGGGGCAGGGGCCTAAGTATGGCTACACCTTC CASSLSEGQGPKYGYTF
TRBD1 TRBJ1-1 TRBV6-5 TGTGCCAGCAGTTACTCGAGGGGAGGGGGCAACACTGAAGCTTTCTTT CASSYSRGGGNTEAFF
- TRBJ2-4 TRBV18 TGTGCCAGCTCACCACCGATCATAGACATTCAGTACTTC CASSPPIIDIQYF
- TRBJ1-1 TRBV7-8 TGTGCCAGCAGCGCGACAGCCTCTATGAACACTGAAGCTTTCTTT CASSATASMNTEAFF
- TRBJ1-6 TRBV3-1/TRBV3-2 TGTGCCAGCAGCCAGGAAGACAGCTTACGATCACCCCTCCACTTT CASSQEDSLRSPLHF
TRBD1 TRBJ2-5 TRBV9 TGTGCCAGCAGCGTAGCCGGGACAGGGTGGGAGACCCAGTACTTC CASSVAGTGWETQYF
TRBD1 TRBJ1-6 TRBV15 TGTGCCACCAGCAGGCCCCATACAGGGGGTAATTCACCCCTCCACTTT CATSRPHTGGNSPLHF
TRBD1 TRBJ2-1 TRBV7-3 TGTGCCAGCAGCTCAGAGGGGACAGCTAACAATGAGCAGTTCTTC CASSSEGTANNEQFF
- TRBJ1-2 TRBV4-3 TGCGCCAGCAGCCCGTTCCGGTGGTATGGCTACACCTTC CASSPFRWYGYTF
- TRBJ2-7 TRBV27 TGTGCCAGCAGTCCGCTCCGTAGCTCCTACGAGCAGTACTTC CASSPLRSSYEQYF
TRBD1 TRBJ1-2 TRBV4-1 TGCGCCAGCAGCCACGGACAGGGGTATGGCTACACCTTC CASSHGQGYGYTF
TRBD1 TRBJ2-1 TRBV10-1 TGCGCCAGCAATACGGACAGGGGCCCTAACAATGAGCAGTTCTTC CASNTDRGPNNEQFF
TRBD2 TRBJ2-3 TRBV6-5 TGTGCCAGCAGCCCCGGGACTAGCGGGGGAGATACGCAGTATTTT CASSPGTSGGDTQYF
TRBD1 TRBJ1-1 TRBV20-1 TGCAGTGCTAGTCGTTTTAGGGGACAGGGGTTGTACACTGAAGCTTTCTTT CSASRFRGQGLYTEAFF
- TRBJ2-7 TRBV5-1 TGCGCCAGCAGCTTGGGGAGCAGTGGGGCCTACGAGCAGTACTTC CASSLGSSGAYEQYF
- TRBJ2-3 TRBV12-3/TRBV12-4 TGTGCCAGCAGCGGAAGCACAGATACGCAGTATTTT CASSGSTDTQYF
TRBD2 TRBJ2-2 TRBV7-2 TGTGCCAGCAGCTTAGGACTAGCGGCAGTGAACACCGGGGAGCTGTTTTTT CASSLGLAAVNTGELFF
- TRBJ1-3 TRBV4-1 TGCGCCAGCAGCCAAGACGGAAACACCATATATTTT CASSQDGNTIYF
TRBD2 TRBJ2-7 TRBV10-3 TGTGCCTTTCGCCGGGGGGAAGCCTACGAGCAGTACTTC CAFRRGEAYEQYF
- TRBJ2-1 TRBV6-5 TGTGCCAGCATCCCCGGGGCGGGGACCCTGGATGAGCAGTTCTTC CASIPGAGTLDEQFF
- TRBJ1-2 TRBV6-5 TGTGCCAGCAGAACCGACAGTAACTATGGCTACACCTTC CASRTDSNYGYTF
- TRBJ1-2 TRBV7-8 TGTGCCAGCAGCCGTCGACAGGAAGGGTATGGCTACACCTTC CASSRRQEGYGYTF
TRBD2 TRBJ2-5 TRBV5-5 TGTGCCAGCAGCTTGGGCACTAGCGGGGGGACCCTTAAGTACCAAGAGACCCAGTACTTC CASSLGTSGGTLKYQETQYF
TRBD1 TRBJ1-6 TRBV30 TGTGCCTGGATGAAGGGACAGGGTGGATATTCACCCCTCCACTTT CAWMKGQGGYSPLHF
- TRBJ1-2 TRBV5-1 TGCGCCAGCAGCTTGGCAGGCGAAAACTATGGCTACACCTTC CASSLAGENYGYTF
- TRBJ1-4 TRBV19 TGTGCCAGTAGAGGCGAGGGCTATGCAACTAATGAAAAACTGTTTTTT CASRGEGYATNEKLFF
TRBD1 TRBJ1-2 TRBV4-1 TGCGCCAGCAGCCAAGGACAGGGGGCGCGTAGGGGCTACACCTTC CASSQGQGARRGYTF
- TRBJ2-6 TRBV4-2 TGTGCCAGCAGCCAGGGGGCAGGGGCTGGGGCCAACGTCCTGACTTTC CASSQGAGAGANVLTF
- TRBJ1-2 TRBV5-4 TGTGCCAGCAGCCCTGGGGTCCGTGACTATGGCTACACCTTC CASSPGVRDYGYTF
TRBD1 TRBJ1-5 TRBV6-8 TGTGCCAGCAGCTGGGACAGTGGAGTTCAGCCCCAGCATTTT CASSWDSGVQPQHF
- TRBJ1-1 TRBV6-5 TGTGCCAGCAGTTACGGTGGGGTTACTGAAGCTTTCTTT CASSYGGVTEAFF
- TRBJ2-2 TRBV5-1 TGCGCCAGCAGCTTAGTCACGGCGGGCGGGGAGCTGTTTTTT CASSLVTAGGELFF
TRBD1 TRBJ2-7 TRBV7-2 TGTGCCAGCAGCACTCGGACAGGGACGACCTACGAGCAGTACTTC CASSTRTGTTYEQYF
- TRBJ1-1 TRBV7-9 TGTGCCAGCAGCTTAATTGGGACTGACATGAACACTGAAGCTTTCTTT CASSLIGTDMNTEAFF